These 14 T cell receptor beta chains were sequenced from one sample in a study of shared clonotypes between healthy human individuals. Sequencing was performed with immunoSEQ multiplex PCR; in TCRdb, only in-frame clones are kept and a portion is missing. The table shows some 300,000 clones, with roughly 80% occurring only once. Sequenced input: memory CD4+ T cells sorted from blood. The subset is: CD45RA-negative fraction. These receptor sequences come from a young man in good health.

The chain couples TRBV6-5 to TRBJ2-7; a weak D match, TRBD2 (5 bases). Trimming shortened V by 1 base and J by 4 bases, and 8 bases separated the two germline ends. Germline CDR1 MNHEY, CDR2 SVGAGI. This CDR3 contains 13 residues. CDR3 sequence (DNA): TGTGCCAGCAGTTACTGGGGAGAGTACGAGCAGTACTTC. The encoded protein is CASSYWGEYEQYF.

In DNA, the CDR3 is TGTGCCAGCAGGGGACAGGGCGTGAACACCGGGGAGCTGTTTTTT. Amino acids: CASRGQGVNTGELFF. This chain uses TRBV5-5 with TRBJ2-2; 9 bases line up with TRBD1. The trim removed 5 bases at V and 1 base at J, leaving 3 bases unmatched. The CDR3 has 15 residues. Germline CDR1 is SGHKS and CDR2 is YYEKEE (reference sequence).

This rearrangement joins TRBV28 to TRBJ1-4; D not resolved. The germline V and J ends were trimmed by 5 bases and 8 bases, with 18 bases remaining between them. In germline, CDR1 is MDHEN, CDR2 SYDVKM. The CDR3 covers 15 residues. The CDR3 DNA is TGTGCCAGCAGTACCCAAGGAGGTGGGCAGGAAAAACTGTTTTTT. Protein sequence: CASSTQGGGQEKLFF.

This clone has just a few counts. This sample includes further DNA sequences coding for the same CDR3. The V gene is TRBV18, the J gene TRBJ1-5; D gene uncertain. V was shortened by 2 bases and J by 0 bases, with 5 bases between the two germline ends. CDR3 size: 14 residues. Germline CDR1 KGHSH, CDR2 LQKENI. The CDR3 is CASSPGSSNQPQHF. The DNA for the CDR3 is TGTGCCAGCTCACCAGGGAGTAGCAATCAGCCCCAGCATTTT. Looking up the rest from reference TRBV18 and TRBJ1-5 gives the full variable domain: NAGVMQNPRHLVRRRGQEARLRCSPMKGHSHVYWYRQLPEEGLKFMVYLQKENIIDESGMPKERFSAEFPKEGPSILRIQQVVRGDSAAYFCASSPGSSNQPQHFGDGTRLSIL.

The chain is built from TRBV6-6 and TRBJ2-5; weak D call: TRBD2 (6 bases). CDR1 is MNHNY and CDR2 is SVGAGI in the germline V gene (reference sequence). CDR3 size: 15 residues. Trimming removed 6 bases from V and 2 bases from J, with 16 bases in between. The CDR3 here is CASRGGLPGQETQYF. The CDR3 DNA sequence: TGTGCCAGCAGGGGGGGACTTCCGGGGCAAGAGACCCAGTACTTC.

The CDR3 loop reads CAWSHRESDGYTF. The CDR3 coding sequence is TGTGCCTGGAGTCACAGGGAGTCAGATGGCTACACCTTC. V is TRBV30 and J is TRBJ1-2; D possibly corresponds to TRBD1 (6 bases). This CDR3 comprises 13 residues. Per the germline V gene, CDR1 is GTSNPN and CDR2 is SVGIG (reference sequence). The V and J ends lost 2 bases and 6 bases respectively, with 13 bases between them.

The V gene is TRBV7-8, the J gene TRBJ1-5; no clear D. The CDR3 length is 11 residues. The V and J ends lost 11 bases and 2 bases respectively, with 7 bases between them. Germline V gene lookup returns CDR1 SGHVS and CDR2 FQNEAQ. The CDR3 reads CAAGGNQPQHF. CDR3 nucleotides: TGTGCCGCGGGTGGCAATCAGCCCCAGCATTTT.

V is TRBV29-1 and J is TRBJ2-7; D call uncertain. The CDR3 runs to 12 residues. The germline CDR1 and CDR2 sequences are SQVTM and ANQGSEA. The V end lost 5 bases, the J end lost 5 bases, and 13 bases lay between the germline ends. This chain's CDR3 is CSVSTPRNEQYF. CDR3 in DNA: TGCAGCGTTAGTACCCCCCGGAACGAGCAGTACTTC.

The rearrangement uses TRBV10-3 and TRBJ2-7; D may be TRBD1 (6 bases). In germline, CDR1 is ENHRY, CDR2 SYGVKD. The germline V and J ends were trimmed by 9 bases and 2 bases, with 11 bases remaining between them. This CDR3 contains 12 residues. The CDR3 region has the DNA TGTGCCATGAGGACAGAGACCTACGAGCAGTACTTC. Its translation is CAMRTETYEQYF.

The rearrangement joins TRBV5-5 to TRBJ2-7, with 7 bases that match TRBD2. There are 14 residues in the CDR3. Germline V CDR1 and CDR2: SGHKS, YYEKEE (reference sequence). Trimming cost V 5 bases and J 3 bases; bases outside gene matches: 8. CDR3 sequence reads: CASRVTGTNYEQYF. CDR3 in DNA: TGTGCCAGCAGGGTAACCGGGACTAACTACGAGCAGTACTTC.

The chain uses TRBV2 and TRBJ2-7; TRBD1 matches 7 bases. V shed 8 bases, J shed 2 bases, and the junction held 9 bases outside the gene matches. The CDR3 extends over 14 amino acids. CDR1 is SNHLY, CDR2 FYNNEI, per germline. CDR3 residues: CASGGQVGTYEQYF. CDR3 bases: TGTGCCAGCGGAGGACAGGTTGGCACCTACGAGCAGTACTTC.

This sequence joins TRBV28 and TRBJ2-7; no clear D. V shed 3 bases and J shed 6 bases, with 12 bases lying between them. Germline loops: CDR1 MDHEN, CDR2 SYDVKM. CDR3 length: 13 residues. The DNA for the CDR3 is TGTGCCAGCAGTTTGCCCGATCTACGCGAGCAGTACTTC. Residues: CASSLPDLREQYF.

The chain carries TRBV5-6 and TRBJ2-2; TRBD1 is a possible D gene (5 bases). V was trimmed by 1 base and J by 2 bases, leaving 15 bases between them. The CDR3 is 17 amino acids. Germline V lookup: CDR1 SGHDT, CDR2 YYEEEE. In DNA, the CDR3 is TGTGCCAGCAGCTTGACAGTGTCGACAGACAACACCGGGGAGCTGTTTTTT. It yields the protein CASSLTVSTDNTGELFF.

The V and J genes are TRBV28 and TRBJ2-7, with 7 nucleotides matching TRBD1. The J segment lost 0 bases and the V segment lost 6 bases, leaving 8 bases of the junction unmatched. Germline CDR1 is MDHEN and CDR2 is SYDVKM. The CDR3 runs 15 residues. The CDR3 sequence: CASSRRDSSSYEQYF. The CDR3 nucleotides are TGTGCCAGCAGCCGCCGGGACAGCAGCTCCTACGAGCAGTACTTC.